The subject of this entry is one TCR beta chain. The antigen remains unidentified. These data belong to a study of CD8 T cells in ankylosing spondylitis. Study conclusions and caveats: Some of the motif variants had earlier been found in reactive arthritis patients' fluid and blood. One TCR beta motif, made up of fewer than 10 highly homologous variants, appeared characteristic of ankylosing spondylitis blood. Significantly higher representation of disease-linked clones was reported for matched ankylosing spondylitis synovial fluid.

In making TCR beta libraries, quantitative 5'-RACE with molecular barcodes was used. TCRdb independently ran MiXCR on the 5' RACE reads; one entry per CDR3 protein. The table records under 550,000 distinct CDR3 sequences, 25% to 30% of them present only once. This CDR3 contains 14 residues. The germline CDR1 and CDR2 sequences are SNHLY and FYNNEI. The V gene end was trimmed by 8 bases and the J gene end by 5 bases; junction bases not matched to a gene: 9. The sequence derives from a male donor with ankylosing spondylitis. V gene TRBV2 combines with J gene TRBJ2-5, with TRBD2 matching 9 bases. The specimen sequenced was blood, either unsorted or a sorted T cell fraction (not recorded which). CDR3: CASRRLAEWETQYF. DNA of the CDR3: TGTGCCAGCCGGAGACTAGCGGAGTGGGAGACCCAGTACTTC.